This TCR beta chain was retrieved from a study of blood T cell repertoires in COVID-19. Cohorts were assigned according to the clinical history that participants reported. Original processing methods: The authors estimated nucleated cell counts from reference gene primer amplification. The assay was immunoSEQ multiplex PCR, and TCRdb's table has in-frame clones only and misses some. That table furnishes V, J and clone size, whereas the DNA furnished D and trimming. The sample lists about 480,000 clones, roughly 88% occurring once. Germline V gene lookup returns CDR1 GTSNPN and CDR2 SVGIG (reference sequence). The CDR3 loop spans 11 amino acids. Trimming took off 5 bases at V and 6 bases at J, with 10 bases between the two ends.

Sequenced sample: PBMCs or T cells enriched from blood (not recorded which). The TCR originated in a woman between 40 and 50 years old who had recovered from COVID-19. V gene TRBV30 combines with J gene TRBJ1-1, with unresolved D. The CDR3 nucleotides read TGTGCCTGGTTAGCAGTTCCTGAAGCTTTCTTT. The encoded protein is CAWLAVPEAFF.